The entry below describes one TCR beta chain. This clonotype was observed a handful of times. What this receptor recognizes is not known. The record has no base qualities; no much larger clone is one base away. PBMCs were isolated by Ficoll-Paque density gradient centrifugation. V lost 6 bases and J lost 0 bases; the stretch between them is 15 bases long. Taken from cysteine to phenylalanine, the CDR3 has 15 residues. This entry keeps only the CDR3 DNA: 45 bases, framed from base 1. CDR1 and CDR2 are read off the germline V gene as MNHEY and SVGEGT. The reads were generated on an Illumina NovaSeq 6000. TCRalpha and TCRbeta cDNA libraries were constructed by 5'RACE with constant-segment primers, with sample barcodes and unique molecular identifiers being introduced. Trizol reagent was used to extract RNA from every sample. Library amplification was performed in two PCR steps, and a second sample barcode and Illumina TruSeq adapters were introduced in the second step. Sequencing of libraries was performed on an Illumina NovaSeq with 2 x 150 bp paired-end reads. Per the original workflow: With migec v1.2.7, reads were demultiplexed and then collapsed into UMI-guided consensus sequences. Using mixcr v2.1.11, UMI consensuses were aligned to TRA and TRB V and J templates and then assembled into clonotypes. Clonotypes were classified as expanded or contracted when called significant by both edgeR and NoisET, with noise models trained on biological replicates. edgeR calls used a false discovery rate-adjusted p below 0.01 and a log2 fold-change threshold of 1. As an exploratory analysis of dynamics, max-normalized trajectories of the 1000 most abundant clonotypes were examined with PCA combined with hierarchical clustering. Each responding clone was given a CD4 or CD8 phenotype based on the CD4+ and CD8+ repertoires, which had been sequenced separately. TCRdb applied fastp at Q25 and MiXCR to the public reads, then kept only in-frame beta chains. Each entry merges the rows of one CDR3 protein and shows their most common DNA and genes. The V and J calls and clone size are TCRdb's, not the authors'. The sample contains roughly 220,000 distinct CDR3 sequences, about 9.2% of them found a single time. The top ten clones comprise 3.5% to 4% of the sample.

This entry is derived from a study of T-cell memory formation after mild COVID-19 (dated by TCRdb to the early 2020s). A note on the overall study: Most TCR sequence clusters were specific to one of the two donors. Longitudinal TCRalpha and TCRbeta repertoire sequencing tracked T-cell clones expanding and contracting after mild COVID-19 in a couple of donors. The cohort was made up of two young adult volunteers, one female and one male, who were previously healthy.

Summary of the overall study and its limitations: Contracting CD4+ clones were found mainly in CM and EM memory subsets, while CD8+ clones were enriched in EMRA. Only a couple of mild cases were covered by the study, and larger cohorts that include severe cases with pre-infection samples were considered necessary. The detection of some responding clones in pre-infection memory suggests that pre-existing cross-reactive memory T cells joined the SARS-CoV-2 response. Whether the second-wave clones peaking on day 37 were SARS-CoV-2 specific was not confirmed. Clones contracting from day 15 to 85 had balanced CD4/CD8 phenotypes, while a second wave expanding from day 15 to 37 was biased towards CD4+.

Sequencing input: PBMCs or a T cell subset sorted from them (not recorded which). The receptor was isolated from a man aged 18-30 years who had mild COVID-19 (a few samples of this study predate the infection). The sample titles of this study are shuffled in the database, so cell type and time point are left out; the donor was told from shared clones. This chain is built from TRBV6-2 or TRBV6-3 and TRBJ2-7; tentative D gene TRBD1, with 6 bases matching. The CDR3 region has the sequence CASSRPWTDSYEQYF. The DNA reads TGTGCCAGCAGCCGCCCCTGGACAGACTCCTACGAGCAGTACTTC.